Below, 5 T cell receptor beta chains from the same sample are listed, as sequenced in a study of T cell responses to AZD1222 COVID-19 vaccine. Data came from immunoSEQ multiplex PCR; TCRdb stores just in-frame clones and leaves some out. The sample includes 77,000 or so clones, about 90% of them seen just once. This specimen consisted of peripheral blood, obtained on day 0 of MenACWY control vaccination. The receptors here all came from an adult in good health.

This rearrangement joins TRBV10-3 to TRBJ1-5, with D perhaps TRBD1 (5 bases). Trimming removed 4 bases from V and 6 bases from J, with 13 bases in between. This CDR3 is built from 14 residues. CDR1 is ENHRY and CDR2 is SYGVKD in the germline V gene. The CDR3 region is CAISAEPGPQPQHF. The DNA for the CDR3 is TGTGCCATCAGTGCGGAACCGGGGCCTCAGCCCCAGCATTTT.

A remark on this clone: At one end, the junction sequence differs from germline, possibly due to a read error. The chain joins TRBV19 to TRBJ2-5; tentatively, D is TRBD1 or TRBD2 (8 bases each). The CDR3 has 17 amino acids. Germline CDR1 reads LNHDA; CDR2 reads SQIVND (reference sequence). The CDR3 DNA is TGTGCCAGTAGCATAGCGGGGACAGGATTAGGCCAAGAGACCCAGTACTTC. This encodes CASSIAGTGLGQETQYF.

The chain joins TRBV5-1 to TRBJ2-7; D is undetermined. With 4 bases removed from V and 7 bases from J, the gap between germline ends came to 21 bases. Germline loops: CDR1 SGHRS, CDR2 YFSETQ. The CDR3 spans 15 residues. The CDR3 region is CASSPGEFGYQEQYF. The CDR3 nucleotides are TGCGCCAGCAGCCCAGGAGAATTCGGATATCAAGAGCAGTACTTC.

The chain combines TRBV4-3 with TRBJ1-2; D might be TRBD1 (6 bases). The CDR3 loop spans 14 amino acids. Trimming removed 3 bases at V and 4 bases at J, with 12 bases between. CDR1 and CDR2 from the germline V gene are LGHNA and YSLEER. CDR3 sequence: CASSHATGSYGYTF. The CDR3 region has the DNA TGCGCCAGCAGCCATGCTACAGGGTCCTATGGCTACACCTTC.

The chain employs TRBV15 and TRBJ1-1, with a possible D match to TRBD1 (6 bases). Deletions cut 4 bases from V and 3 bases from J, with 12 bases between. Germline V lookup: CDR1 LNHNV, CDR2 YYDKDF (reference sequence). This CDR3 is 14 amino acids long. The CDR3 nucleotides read TGTGCCACCAGCAACCAAAGGGGGTACACTGAAGCTTTCTTT. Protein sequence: CATSNQRGYTEAFF.